This is a list of T cell receptor beta chains from one sample in a study of vaccination effects on CD4 cells after COVID-19. The antigens for these receptors are not known. Produced via immunoSEQ multiplex PCR; TCRdb's table is partial and in-frame only. The table includes 25,000 to 30,000 clones, 73% detected once. Sequences were derived from CD4+ T cells from PBMCs cultured with HCoV-NL63 spike peptides, sampled after COVID-19 vaccination. These receptors originate from a human donor who received a COVID-19 vaccine. Both conserved end residues are part of each CDR3. D genes are given only for firm matches. Expanded clones get a size class; other rows say once, few or many, or leave the size out.

D gene | J gene | V gene | clone size | CDR3 protein | CDR3 DNA
TRBD1 | TRBJ1-2 | TRBV18 | few | CASSPSGQVYGYTF | TGTGCCAGCTCACCGAGCGGACAGGTCTATGGCTACACCTTC
. | TRBJ1-1 | TRBV5-1 | . | CASSLEALNTEAFF | TGCGCCAGCAGCTTGGAAGCTTTGAACACTGAAGCTTTCTTT
. | TRBJ1-5 | TRBV18 | . | CASSADSFQPQHF | TGTGCCAGCTCCGCCGACAGTTTTCAGCCCCAGCATTTT
. | TRBJ1-3 | TRBV6-5 | . | CASSSVQGRGNTIYF | TGTGCCAGCAGTTCCGTGCAGGGGCGGGGAAACACCATATATTTT
TRBD1 | TRBJ1-1 | TRBV5-6 | . | CASSWTGTNTEAFF | TGTGCCAGCAGCTGGACAGGGACGAACACTGAAGCTTTCTTT
. | TRBJ1-1 | TRBV11-2 | . | CASSRVETANTEAFF | TGTGCCAGCAGCAGGGTAGAGACAGCGAACACTGAAGCTTTCTTT
. | TRBJ1-6 | TRBV7-9 | . | CASSLGGEYNSPLHF | TGTGCCAGCAGCTTAGGTGGGGAATATAATTCACCCCTCCACTTT
. | TRBJ1-1 | TRBV6-5 | few | CASSTLANTEAFF | TGTGCCAGCAGTACCCTAGCAAACACTGAAGCTTTCTTT
. | TRBJ2-1 | TRBV4-1 | . | CASSREDGSSYNEQFF | TGCGCCAGCAGCCGAGAGGACGGGAGCTCCTACAATGAGCAGTTCTTC
. | TRBJ1-5 | TRBV15 | few | CATSRVDQPQHF | TGTGCCACCAGCAGAGTTGATCAGCCCCAGCATTTT
TRBD2 | TRBJ2-1 | TRBV3-1/TRBV3-2 | . | CASRTGTSSYNEQFF | TGTGCCAGCAGAACTGGGACTAGTAGCTACAATGAGCAGTTCTTC
TRBD1 | TRBJ1-4 | TRBV7-8 | few | CASSLSRGRNEKLFF | TGTGCCAGCAGCTTATCCAGGGGGAGAAATGAAAAACTGTTTTTT
TRBD2 | TRBJ2-1 | TRBV10-3 | . | CASGGTSAINEQFF | TGTGCCTCCGGGGGGACTAGCGCCATCAATGAGCAGTTCTTC
. | TRBJ2-2 | TRBV11-2 | . | CASSFTLNTGELFF | TGTGCCAGCAGCTTTACTCTGAACACCGGGGAGCTGTTTTTT
. | TRBJ2-2 | TRBV2 | . | CASSWRKTNTGELFF | TGTGCCAGCAGTTGGAGGAAAACGAACACCGGGGAGCTGTTTTTT
. | TRBJ1-5 | TRBV2 | . | CASSWGESNQPQHF | TGTGCCAGCAGCTGGGGGGAGAGCAATCAGCCCCAGCATTTT
. | TRBJ1-1 | TRBV6-5 | . | CASSLTENTEAFF | TGTGCCAGCAGTTTGACAGAGAACACTGAAGCTTTCTTT
. | TRBJ2-6 | TRBV5-1 | . | CASSLSVSGANVLTF | TGCGCCAGCAGCTTGTCAGTTTCTGGGGCCAACGTCCTGACTTTC